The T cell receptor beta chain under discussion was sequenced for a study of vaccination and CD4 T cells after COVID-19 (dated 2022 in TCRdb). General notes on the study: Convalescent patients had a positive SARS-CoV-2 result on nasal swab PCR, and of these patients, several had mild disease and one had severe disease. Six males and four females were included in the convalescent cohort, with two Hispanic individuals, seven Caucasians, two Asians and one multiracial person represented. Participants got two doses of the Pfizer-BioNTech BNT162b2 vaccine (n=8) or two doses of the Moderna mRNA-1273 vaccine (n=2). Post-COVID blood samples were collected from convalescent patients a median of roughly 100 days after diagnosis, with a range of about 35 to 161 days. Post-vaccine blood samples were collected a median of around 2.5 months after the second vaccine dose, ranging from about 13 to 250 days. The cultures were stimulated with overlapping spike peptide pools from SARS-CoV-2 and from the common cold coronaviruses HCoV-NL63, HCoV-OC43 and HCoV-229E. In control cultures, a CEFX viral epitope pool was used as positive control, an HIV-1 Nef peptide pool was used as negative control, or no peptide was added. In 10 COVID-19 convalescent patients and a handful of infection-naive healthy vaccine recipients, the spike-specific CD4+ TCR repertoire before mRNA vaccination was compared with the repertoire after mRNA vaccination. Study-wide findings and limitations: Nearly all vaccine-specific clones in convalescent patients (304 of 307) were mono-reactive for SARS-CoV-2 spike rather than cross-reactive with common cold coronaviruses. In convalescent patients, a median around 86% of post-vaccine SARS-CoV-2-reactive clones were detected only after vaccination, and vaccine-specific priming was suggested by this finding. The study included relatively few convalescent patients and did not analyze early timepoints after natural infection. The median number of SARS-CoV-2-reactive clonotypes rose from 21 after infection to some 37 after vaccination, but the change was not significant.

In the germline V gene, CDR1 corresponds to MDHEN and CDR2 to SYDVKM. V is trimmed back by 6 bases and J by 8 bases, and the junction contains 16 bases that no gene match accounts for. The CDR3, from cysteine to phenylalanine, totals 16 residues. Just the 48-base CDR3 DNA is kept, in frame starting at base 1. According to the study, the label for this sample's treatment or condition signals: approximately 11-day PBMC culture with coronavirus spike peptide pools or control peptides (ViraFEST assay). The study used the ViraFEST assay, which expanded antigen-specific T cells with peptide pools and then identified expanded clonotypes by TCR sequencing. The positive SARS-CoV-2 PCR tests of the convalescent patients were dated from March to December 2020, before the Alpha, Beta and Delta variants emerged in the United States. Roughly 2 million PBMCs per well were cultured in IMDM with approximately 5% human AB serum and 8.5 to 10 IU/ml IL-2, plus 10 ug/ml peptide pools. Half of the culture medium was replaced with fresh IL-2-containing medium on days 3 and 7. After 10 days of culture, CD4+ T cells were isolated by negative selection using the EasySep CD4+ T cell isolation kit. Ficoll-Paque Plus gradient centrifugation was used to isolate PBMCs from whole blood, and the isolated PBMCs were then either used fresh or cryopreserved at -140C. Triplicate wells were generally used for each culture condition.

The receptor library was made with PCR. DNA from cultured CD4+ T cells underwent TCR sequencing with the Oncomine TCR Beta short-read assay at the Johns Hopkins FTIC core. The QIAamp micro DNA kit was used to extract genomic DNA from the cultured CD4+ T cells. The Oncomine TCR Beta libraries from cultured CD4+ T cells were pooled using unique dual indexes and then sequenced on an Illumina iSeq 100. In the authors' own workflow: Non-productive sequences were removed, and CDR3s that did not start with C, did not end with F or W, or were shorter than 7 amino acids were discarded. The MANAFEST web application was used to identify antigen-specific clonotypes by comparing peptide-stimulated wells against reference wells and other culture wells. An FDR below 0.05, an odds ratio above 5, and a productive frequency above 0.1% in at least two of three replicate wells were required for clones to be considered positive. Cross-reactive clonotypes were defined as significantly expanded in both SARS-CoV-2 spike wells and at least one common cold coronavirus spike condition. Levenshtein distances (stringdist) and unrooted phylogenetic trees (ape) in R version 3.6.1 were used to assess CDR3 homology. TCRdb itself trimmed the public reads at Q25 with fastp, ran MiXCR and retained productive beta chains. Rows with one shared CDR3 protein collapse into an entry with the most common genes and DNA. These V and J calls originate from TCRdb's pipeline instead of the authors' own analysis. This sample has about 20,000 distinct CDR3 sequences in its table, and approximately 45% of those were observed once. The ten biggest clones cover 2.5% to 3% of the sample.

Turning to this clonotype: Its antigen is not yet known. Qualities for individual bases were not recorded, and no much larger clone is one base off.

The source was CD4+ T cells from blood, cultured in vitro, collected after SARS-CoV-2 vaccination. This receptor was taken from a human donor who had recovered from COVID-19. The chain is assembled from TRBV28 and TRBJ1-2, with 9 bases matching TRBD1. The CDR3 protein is CASSRLEQGAIGGYTF. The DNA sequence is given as TGTGCCAGCAGCCGGCTTGAACAGGGGGCAATAGGGGGCTACACCTTC.